Reported below is one T cell receptor (beta chain). This sample was included in a study of blood T cell repertoires in COVID-19. The overall study: Sites in the United States, Italy and Spain provided acute and convalescent COVID-19 samples. The analysed material was cDNA or gDNA that came from T cells, B-cell-depleted T cells, or PBMCs.

As processed by the authors: Researchers report that nucleated cell counts were estimated from reference gene primer amplification. TCRdb's table, derived via immunoSEQ multiplex PCR, lists solely in-frame clones and lacks some. For V, J and clone size, that table is used; D and trimming come from the DNA. The data contain under 200,000 clones, approximately 90% of them seen just once; the ten biggest clones take up roughly 5.3%. A Seattle source enrolled patients during active infection and followed them longitudinally. The receptor was derived from a man aged 18 to 30 with COVID-19, enrolled during active disease. The sample taken for sequencing was peripheral blood.

The CDR3 region has the DNA TGTGCCAGCAGCCAAGACCCCTGGGAGGGCGGCAATCAGCCCCAGCATTTT. It specifies CASSQDPWEGGNQPQHF. The rearrangement uses TRBV3-1 (or the pseudogene TRBV3-2) and TRBJ1-5; no clear D gene. Germline V gives CDR1 LGHDT, CDR2 YNNKEL (reference sequence). This CDR3 has 17 amino acids. V was pared by 0 bases and J by 2 bases, with 14 bases between.